The entry below gives a single TCR beta chain sequence along with its context. What it binds is unknown. This sample was included in a study of Ad26.COV2.S vaccination and SARS-CoV-2 variants. Study-level background: Donor had been placed in the Ad26.COV2.S arm of the COV1001 trial.

Clones were read by immunoSEQ multiplex PCR, and TCRdb kept only the in-frame ones, dropping some. This sample has about 260,000 clones, with roughly nine tenths found just once. Treatment: around 19 received Ad26.COV2.S at low or high dose, single or two shots; about 5 received placebo; per-sample allocation not given. Sample collection was performed on day 63 after the first vaccine or placebo injection. CDR1 and CDR2 from the germline V gene are SGHTA and FQGTGA. Trimming took off 1 base at V and 5 bases at J, with 8 bases between the two ends. The CDR3 loop spans 13 amino acids. General study points: Those who received the vaccine showed greater spike-specific TCR breadth than those given placebo.

This chain connects TRBV7-3 to TRBJ2-5; D remains unclear. This TCR came from a person between 18 and 59 years old who received the Ad26.COV2.S COVID-19 vaccine or a placebo. The source was peripheral blood, collected in a trial of Ad26.COV2.S vaccine versus placebo. Written as DNA, the CDR3 is TGTGCCAGCAGCTTAAACGCGGCCGAGACCCAGTACTTC. Encoded protein: CASSLNAAETQYF.